This paragraph covers one T cell receptor beta chain sequence. Its antigen is not identified. Vbeta (60) and Jbeta (13) primers were used in the PCR. Measured with immunoSEQ multiplex PCR; TCRdb has only the in-frame clones, and not every one. In the table there are more than 90,000 clones, less than 80% of which are singletons. This sample is part of a study of cytomegalovirus exposure and HLA in healthy donors. The study, taken as a whole, reports: TCR beta V- and J-gene trimming, according to a later analysis, was linked to a missense DCLRE1C variant. The authors excluded some V segments, including TRBV6-2 and TRBV6-3, as indistinguishable. Productive status was seen about 87% or about 30% of the time for most TCR beta V segments in an earlier analysis. Accurate HLA-A and HLA-B prediction from TCR beta sequences was reported for most subjects.

The CDR3 contains 11 residues. In germline, CDR1 is SQVTM, CDR2 ANQGSEA. The V gene lost 6 bases and the J gene lost 7 bases, with 13 bases spanning the gap. The sequenced sample consisted of PBMCs. The genes are TRBV29-1 and TRBJ2-7; TRBD1 might be the D (6 bases). The receptor was derived from a middle-aged man in good health and CMV-seronegative. The DNA for the CDR3 is TGCAGCGTGATCAGGGGCTGGGAGCAGTACTTC. It is translated as CSVIRGWEQYF.